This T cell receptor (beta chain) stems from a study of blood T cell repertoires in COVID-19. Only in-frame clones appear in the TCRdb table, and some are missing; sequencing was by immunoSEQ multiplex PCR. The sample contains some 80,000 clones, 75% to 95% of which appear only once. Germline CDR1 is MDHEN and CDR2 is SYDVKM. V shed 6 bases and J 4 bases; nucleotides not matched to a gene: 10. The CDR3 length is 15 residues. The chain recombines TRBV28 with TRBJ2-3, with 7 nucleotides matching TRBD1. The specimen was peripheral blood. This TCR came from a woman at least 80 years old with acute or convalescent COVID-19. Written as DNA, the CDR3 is TGTGCCAGCAGCCAAAACAGGGGTGGGGCAGATACGCAGTATTTT. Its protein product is CASSQNRGGADTQYF. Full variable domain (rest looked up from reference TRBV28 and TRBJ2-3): DVKVTQSSRYLVKRTGEKVFLECVQDMDHENMFWYRQDPGLGLRLIYFSYDVKMKEKGDIPEGYSVSREKKERFSLILESASTNQTSMYLCASSQNRGGADTQYFGPGTRLTVL.